This TCR beta chain was identified during a study of blood T cells in healthy people across ages. In the study overall: About one barcoded beta molecule was captured per two T cells (by template switching). The study, taken as a whole, reports: The percentage of naive T cells correlated strongly with TCR beta diversity.

Turning to this clonotype: What it binds is unknown.

Germline trimming cut 5 bases from V and 3 bases from J; bases unmatched to any gene: 18. The CDR3 is 18 amino acids. The germline V gene encodes CDR1 MNHEY and CDR2 SVGAGI. Primers used in a second PCR of about 7 to 12 cycles were a sample-barcoded 5' primer and a J-beta primer mix. One entry per CDR3 protein, called by TCRdb with MiXCR from the 5' RACE reads. The sample shows about 1.8 million distinct CDR3 sequences, around 50% of them seen only once. Sequences were obtained from blood. This receptor was identified in a woman aged 35 to 49 in good health. V gene TRBV6-5 combines with J gene TRBJ2-7; 8 bases fit TRBD2. CDR3 residues: CASSNLPGLRTSSYEQYF. DNA for the CDR3: TGTGCCAGCAGTAACTTACCGGGACTAAGGACTAGCAGCTACGAGCAGTACTTC.